What follows is one T cell receptor beta chain and its context. Its antigen is not known. This sample is drawn from a study of regulatory T cells in long-lasting Graves disease. Findings and caveats of the study: Persistent disease exhibited a predilection for TRBV28, TRBJ1-2 and TRBJ2-5. Persistent Graves' patients showed less TCR diversity than newly diagnosed patients showed.

Libraries of TCR beta came from iRepertoire HTBI primers plus Arm-PCR of CDR3 regions. TCRdb reprocessed the multiplex PCR reads via MiXCR and lists one record per CDR3 protein. This sample has about half a million distinct CDR3 sequences, with around a fifth found just once. Described time point: persistent/refractory GD, antithyroid drugs over 5 years with positive TRAb. RNA isolated from PBMCs was used to make the TCR library. Xi'an, China, was home to the endocrinology department that provided patients. Nine milliliters of peripheral blood went into EDTA tubes. The CDR3 loop spans 18 amino acids. J was trimmed by 1 base and V by 0 bases; bases with no gene match: 9. The germline V gene has CDR1 MNHEY and CDR2 SVGEGT.

The TCR comes from a female donor with Graves disease. V and J are TRBV6-2 or TRBV6-3 and TRBJ2-7, with 10 bases aligning to TRBD1. The source material was peripheral blood mononuclear cells (PBMCs), sampled when the disease was refractory, from a patient treated with antithyroid drugs. CDR3: CASSYSMGQGIRSYEQYF. The CDR3 nucleotides read TGTGCCAGCAGTTACTCAATGGGACAGGGGATTCGGTCCTACGAGCAGTACTTC.